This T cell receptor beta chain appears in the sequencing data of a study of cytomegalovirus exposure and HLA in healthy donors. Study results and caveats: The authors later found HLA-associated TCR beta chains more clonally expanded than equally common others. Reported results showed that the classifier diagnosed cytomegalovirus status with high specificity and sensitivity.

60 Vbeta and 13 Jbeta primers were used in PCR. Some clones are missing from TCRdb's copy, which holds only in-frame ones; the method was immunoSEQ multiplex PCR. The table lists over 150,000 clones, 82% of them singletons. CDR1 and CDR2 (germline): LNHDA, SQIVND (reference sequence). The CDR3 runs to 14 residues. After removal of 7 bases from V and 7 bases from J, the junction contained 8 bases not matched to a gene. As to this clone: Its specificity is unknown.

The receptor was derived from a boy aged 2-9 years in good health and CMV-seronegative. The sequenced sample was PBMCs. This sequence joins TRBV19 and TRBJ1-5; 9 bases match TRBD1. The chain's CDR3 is CASMDRGIGQPQHF. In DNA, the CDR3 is TGTGCCAGTATGGACAGGGGTATAGGCCAGCCCCAGCATTTT.